This is a list of T cell receptor beta chains from one sample in a study of T cell repertoires in cytomegalovirus infection. What these receptors recognize is not known. TCRdb reanalysed the reads using MiXCR and keeps one entry per CDR3 protein. The sample shows 450,000 to 650,000 distinct CDR3 sequences, 40% of them seen only once. The sequencing used cultured PBMCs, collected from culture after CMV antigen stimulation. The receptors shown here come from a human donor in good health (CMV status not recorded). Some clones in this sample may be carry-over from other donors' samples. Each CDR3 is given with its conserved first and last residue. The D gene is left open where the match is weak. Clone size is given for some rows only: seen once, a few or many times, or a class if the clone is expanded.

cdr3_aa cdr3_nt clone_size d_call j_call v_call
CASSLSLTSGGAGETQYF TGTGCCAGCAGCTTATCCCTGACTAGCGGGGGGGCCGGTGAGACCCAGTACTTC - TRBD2 TRBJ2-5 TRBV7-6
CASSPTRTGTGELFF TGTGCCAGCAGTCCAACTAGGACGGGCACCGGGGAGCTGTTTTTT few - TRBJ2-2 TRBV12-3/TRBV12-4
CATSRDLLTVPYEQYF TGTGCCACCAGCAGAGATCTCCTGACAGTCCCCTACGAGCAGTACTTC few - TRBJ2-7 TRBV15
CASSRGGYRGYEQYF TGTGCCAGCAGCCGCGGGGGGTACAGAGGATACGAGCAGTACTTC few TRBD2 TRBJ2-7 TRBV27
CASSPTQADASYNEQFF TGTGCCAGCTCACCAACTCAAGCGGACGCCTCCTACAATGAGCAGTTCTTC once - TRBJ2-1 TRBV18
CASSPGRRSANEKLFF TGTGCCAGCAGCCCAGGGCGCAGGTCGGCTAATGAAAAACTGTTTTTT - - TRBJ1-4 TRBV7-9
CASSSAPGDETQYF TGTGCCAGCAGTTCGGCGCCAGGGGACGAGACCCAGTACTTC few - TRBJ2-5 TRBV6-6
CASSLGQGYQPQHF TGTGCCAGCAGCTTAGGCCAGGGATACCAGCCCCAGCATTTT many - TRBJ1-5 TRBV12-3/TRBV12-4
CASSSTRYGYTF TGTGCCAGCAGCTCCACCAGATATGGCTACACCTTC - - TRBJ1-2 TRBV7-4
CASSPRGSGNIQYF TGTGCCAGCAGCCCCCGGGGGAGCGGAAACATTCAGTACTTC few - TRBJ2-4 TRBV7-2
CASSLGTSGNQQYF TGTGCCAGCAGTTTAGGGACTAGCGGTAACCAGCAGTACTTC - TRBD2 TRBJ2-7 TRBV6-6
CASSGQGESNQPQHF TGTGCCAGCAGTGGACAGGGAGAAAGCAATCAGCCCCAGCATTTT - TRBD1 TRBJ1-5 TRBV12-3/TRBV12-4
CAWSQELAYTYEQYF TGTGCCTGGAGTCAGGAGCTAGCGTACACCTACGAGCAGTACTTC - - TRBJ2-7 TRBV30
CASSTPGAAEETQYF TGTGCCAGCAGTACACCCGGGGCAGCGGAAGAGACCCAGTACTTC - - TRBJ2-5 TRBV7-2
CASSDSGQSYNEQFF TGTGCCAGCAGTGACTCGGGACAATCCTACAATGAGCAGTTCTTC - - TRBJ2-1 TRBV6-4
CASSLVGWDYEQYF TGTGCCAGCAGCTTAGTAGGGTGGGATTACGAGCAGTACTTC - - TRBJ2-7 TRBV7-2
CASSEQLRNIQYF TGTGCCAGCAGTGAACAGTTAAGAAACATTCAGTACTTC - - TRBJ2-4 TRBV2